This T cell receptor beta chain was obtained from a study of shared clonotypes between healthy human individuals. Overall study: With ages of 18 to 49, the donors were two women and a few men. The study used three CD4 naive, three CD4 memory, two CD8 naive and one CD8 memory plate per donor. Notes on the study in general: A small donor pool kept down the genetic and exposure-history diversity that was represented.

Generated by immunoSEQ multiplex PCR, the TCRdb table keeps only in-frame clones and is missing some. The table has roughly 2,300,000 clones, roughly 90% seen once. The CDR3 contains 12 residues. V dropped 7 bases and J dropped 2 bases, with 9 bases sitting between them. Germline-derived CDR1 and CDR2 are SGHTA and FQGNSA. Concerning this clone: Its antigen is undetermined.

This TCR derives from a man younger than 30 in good health. Some clones in this sample may be carry-over from other donors' samples. The sequenced sample consisted of naive CD4+ T cells from PBMCs. Subset indicated: CD45RA+ positively selected. V is TRBV7-2 and J is TRBJ2-7; D is unclear. The CDR3 DNA is TGTGCCAGCATCGGGCTTCCCTACGAGCAGTACTTC. The encoded protein is CASIGLPYEQYF.